Described below is a single T cell receptor beta chain sequence and its context. As yet, its antigen is unknown. The source of the sample is a study of CD8 T cells in Susac syndrome. Findings and caveats of the study: The greatest CD8+ clonal expansion in Susac occurred in TEMRA cells and in active patients. The study admitted that it had a relatively small number of individuals in its TCR sequencing and HLA analysis.

V was clipped by 2 bases and J by 6 bases; unmatched bases: 11. Germline loops: CDR1 MDHEN, CDR2 SYDVKM. The CDR3 has 16 residues. Patients with Susac syndrome fulfilled recently defined diagnostic criteria for definite or probable disease. Random hexamers primed reverse transcription of about 0.5 to 1 ug RNA. Amplification of TCR beta CDR3 spanned 54 Vbeta and 13 Jbeta via immunoSEQ multiplex PCR. TCRdb recomputed calls from the immunoSEQ multiplex PCR reads with MiXCR, one row per CDR3 protein. The table records 150,000 to 200,000 distinct CDR3 sequences, roughly 94% of them present only once. The sequence derives from a human donor with Susac syndrome. The J gene is TRBJ2-3, the V gene TRBV28, with 7 bases that match TRBD2. Material: CD8+ T cells from PBMCs. As DNA, the CDR3 is TGTGCCAGCAGTTTAGGGAGGGAGGGCTTACGCGATACGCAGTATTTT. Its protein product is CASSLGREGLRDTQYF.